This T cell receptor (beta chain) was retrieved from a study of immune evolution from preneoplasia to lung adenocarcinoma. Premalignant or tumor cells were enriched by macro-dissection after pathologic assessment. Profiled with immunoSEQ multiplex PCR; TCRdb holds only in-frame clones, not every one. Of 15,000 or so clones in the sample, less than 90% were seen once. The germline V and J ends were trimmed by 3 bases and 6 bases, with 8 bases remaining between them. Germline-derived CDR1 and CDR2 are SNHLY and FYNNEI. This CDR3 contains 12 residues. This clonotype was sampled from a donor of 70 years or more with lung adenocarcinoma. The source material was FFPE lung adenocarcinoma in situ tissue. This chain connects TRBV2 to TRBJ1-2, with D unresolved. The CDR3 spells CASSEEGDGYTF. The CDR3 DNA reads as TGTGCCAGCAGTGAGGAGGGAGATGGCTACACCTTC.